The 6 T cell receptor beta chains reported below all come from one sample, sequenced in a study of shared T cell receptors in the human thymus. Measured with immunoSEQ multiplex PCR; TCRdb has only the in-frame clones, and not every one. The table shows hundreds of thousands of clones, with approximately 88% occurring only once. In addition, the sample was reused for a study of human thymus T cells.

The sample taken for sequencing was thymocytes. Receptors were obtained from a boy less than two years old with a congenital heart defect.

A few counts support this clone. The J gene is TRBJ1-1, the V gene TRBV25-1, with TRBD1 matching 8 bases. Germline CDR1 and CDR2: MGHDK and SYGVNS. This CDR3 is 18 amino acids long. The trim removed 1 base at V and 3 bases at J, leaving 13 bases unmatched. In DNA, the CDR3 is TGTGCCAGCAGTGAATCGACAGGGGCGCTTATTTGGGACACTGAAGCTTTCTTT. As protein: CASSESTGALIWDTEAFF.

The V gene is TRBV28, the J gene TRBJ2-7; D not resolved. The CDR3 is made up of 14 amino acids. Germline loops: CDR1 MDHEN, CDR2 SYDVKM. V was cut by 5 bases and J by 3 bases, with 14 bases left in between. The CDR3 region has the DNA TGTGCCAGCAGTGTGGTTGAACCGGTCTACGAGCAGTACTTC. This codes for CASSVVEPVYEQYF. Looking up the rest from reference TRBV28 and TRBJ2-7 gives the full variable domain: DVKVTQSSRYLVKRTGEKVFLECVQDMDHENMFWYRQDPGLGLRLIYFSYDVKMKEKGDIPEGYSVSREKKERFSLILESASTNQTSMYLCASSVVEPVYEQYFGPGTRLTVT.

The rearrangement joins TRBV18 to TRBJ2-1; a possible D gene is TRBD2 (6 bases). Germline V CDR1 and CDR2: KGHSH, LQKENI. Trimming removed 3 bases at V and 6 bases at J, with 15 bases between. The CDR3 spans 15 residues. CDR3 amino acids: CASSPRDWRPNEQFF. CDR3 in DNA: TGTGCCAGCTCACCGAGGGACTGGCGACCCAATGAGCAGTTCTTC.

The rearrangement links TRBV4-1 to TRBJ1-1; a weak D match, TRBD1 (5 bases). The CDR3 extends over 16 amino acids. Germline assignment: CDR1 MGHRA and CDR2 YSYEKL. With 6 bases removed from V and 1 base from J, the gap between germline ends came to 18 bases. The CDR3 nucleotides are TGCGCCAGCAGGCCCGATGAGGCAGGGTCGAACACTGAAGCTTTCTTT. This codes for CASRPDEAGSNTEAFF.

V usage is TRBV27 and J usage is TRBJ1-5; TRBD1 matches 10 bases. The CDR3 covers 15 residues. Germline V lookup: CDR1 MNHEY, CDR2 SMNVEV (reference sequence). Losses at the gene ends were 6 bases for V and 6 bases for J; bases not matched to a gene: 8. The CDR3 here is CASRPRQGAGQPQHF. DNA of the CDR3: TGTGCCAGCAGGCCTCGACAGGGGGCAGGTCAGCCCCAGCATTTT.

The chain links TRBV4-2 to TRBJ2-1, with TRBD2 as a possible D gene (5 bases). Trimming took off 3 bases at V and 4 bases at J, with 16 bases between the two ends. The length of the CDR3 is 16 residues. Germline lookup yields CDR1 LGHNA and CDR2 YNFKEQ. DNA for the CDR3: TGTGCCAGCAGCCAGACCTTTTGTGGGAGTTACAATGAGCAGTTCTTC. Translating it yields CASSQTFCGSYNEQFF.